These 20 T cell receptor beta chains came from one sample sequenced in a study of cytotoxic CD8 clonotypes in ibrutinib-treated CLL. The method was immunoSEQ multiplex PCR; TCRdb's version includes in-frame clones alone and lacks a portion of them. This sample yields hundreds of thousands of clones, of which 70% are seen a single time; just over 15% belongs to the top ten. Material: PBMCs, obtained after 24 months of ibrutinib treatment. Every receptor here comes from a human donor with chronic lymphocytic leukemia.

This chain joins TRBV29-1 and TRBJ1-4; 7 bases map to TRBD1. V gave up 5 bases and J gave up 11 bases; unmatched junction bases: 8. The germline V gene encodes CDR1 SQVTM and CDR2 ANQGSEA. The CDR3 spans 12 residues. The CDR3 loop is CSVSWTGQKLFF. CDR3 in DNA: TGCAGCGTTTCCTGGACAGGTCAGAAACTGTTTTTT.

The genes are TRBV28 and TRBJ1-1; D possibly corresponds to TRBD1 (5 bases). The length of the CDR3 is 13 residues. Trimming stripped 2 bases from V and 8 bases from J, with 12 bases between. Germline V lookup: CDR1 MDHEN, CDR2 SYDVKM. This CDR3 reads CASSLDSLREAFF. The CDR3 nucleotides are TGTGCCAGCAGTTTAGACAGCCTCCGGGAAGCTTTCTTT.

This chain links TRBV28 with TRBJ2-1; TRBD2 agrees at 11 bases. Germline CDR1 reads MDHEN; CDR2 reads SYDVKM. The V gene end was trimmed by 6 bases and the J gene end by 10 bases; junction bases not matched to a gene: 11. The CDR3 runs to 15 residues. The DNA for the CDR3 is TGTGCCAGCAGCACCGCACTAGCGGGAGTCGAGGAGCAGTTCTTC. Protein product: CASSTALAGVEEQFF.

This clone is a singleton in its sample. Written as DNA, the CDR3 is TGTGCCAGCAGGGTTGGGGGCCTACGAGAGCAGTACTTC. Its translation: CASRVGGLREQYF. This sequence joins TRBV27 and TRBJ2-7; TRBD1 is a possible D gene (6 bases). The CDR3 runs to 13 residues. V dropped 6 bases and J dropped 7 bases, with 16 bases sitting between them. Per germline, CDR1 MNHEY and CDR2 SMNVEV (reference sequence).

This clone was detected a few times. This sequence joins TRBV27 and TRBJ2-3, with a tentative D call TRBD2 (5 bases). Germline V gene sequence: CDR1 MNHEY, CDR2 SMNVEV (reference sequence). This CDR3 has 15 residues. V was shortened by 2 bases and J by 3 bases, with 12 bases between the two germline ends. CDR3 region: CASSLPGSGTDTQYF. CDR3 DNA: TGTGCCAGCAGTTTACCCGGGTCGGGGACAGATACGCAGTATTTT.

The chain combines TRBV9 with TRBJ2-7; 7 bases are a match to TRBD2. Trimming took 3 bases from V and 3 from J; bases not matched to a gene: 12. Germline-derived CDR1 and CDR2 are SGDLS and YYNGEE. This CDR3 comprises 16 residues. CDR3 in DNA: TGTGCCAGCAGCGCCCCGGGGGGACGCCCAGTCTACGAGCAGTACTTC. This translates into CASSAPGGRPVYEQYF.

Only a few counts were recorded for this clone. The V gene is TRBV19, the J gene TRBJ2-7, with 8 bases matching TRBD1. Germline V gives CDR1 LNHDA, CDR2 SQIVND (reference sequence). Trimming took 3 bases from V and 0 from J; bases not matched to a gene: 1. This CDR3 region has 14 residues. CDR3 bases: TGTGCCAGTAGTATGGGGACAGGCTCCTACGAGCAGTACTTC. This gives the protein CASSMGTGSYEQYF.

The CDR3 DNA reads as TGCAGCGTTCGACAGGGGGTGTTGGCCGGGGAGCTGTTTTTT. It yields the protein CSVRQGVLAGELFF. The chain couples TRBV29-1 to TRBJ2-2; TRBD1 aligns across 9 bases. Unmatched junction bases numbered 7, after V lost 5 bases and J lost 6 bases. The CDR3 is 14 amino acids. Germline V CDR1 and CDR2: SQVTM, ANQGSEA.

The chain couples TRBV9 to TRBJ2-7; D unresolved. Germline CDR1 and CDR2: SGDLS and YYNGEE. This CDR3 comprises 13 residues. V was trimmed by 0 bases and J by 4 bases, leaving 8 bases between them. The CDR3 DNA sequence: TGTGCCAGCAGCGTAGGAAGGGATTACGAGCAGTACTTC. Protein: CASSVGRDYEQYF. Looking up the rest from reference TRBV9 and TRBJ2-7 gives the full variable domain: DSGVTQTPKHLITATGQRVTLRCSPRSGDLSVYWYQQSLDQGLQFLIQYYNGEERAKGNILERFSAQQFPDLHSELNLSSLELGDSALYFCASSVGRDYEQYFGPGTRLTVT.

The rearrangement links TRBV7-3 to TRBJ1-1; D remains ambiguous. The CDR3 totals 13 residues. CDR1 and CDR2 from the germline V gene are SGHTA and FQGTGA. Trimming left V 0 bases short and J 4 bases short, with 6 bases between. The chain's CDR3 is CASSLTPGTEAFF. CDR3 nucleotides: TGTGCCAGCAGCTTAACCCCGGGCACTGAAGCTTTCTTT.

This chain joins TRBV19 and TRBJ1-2, with D uncertain. The CDR3 sequence is 11 residues long. Deletions cut 7 bases from V and 3 bases from J, with 6 bases between. Per germline, CDR1 LNHDA and CDR2 SQIVND (reference sequence). CDR3 in DNA: TGTGCCAGTACCCAAGACTATGGCTACACCTTC. The encoded protein is CASTQDYGYTF. The full variable domain, rest sourced from reference TRBV19 and TRBJ1-2, is DGGITQSPKYLFRKEGQNVTLSCEQNLNHDAMYWYRQDPGQGLRLIYYSQIVNDFQKGDIAEGYSVSREKKESFPLTVTSAQKNPTAFYLCASTQDYGYTFGSGTRLTVV.

As DNA, the CDR3 is TGTGCCAGCAGCTTGGGGACTAGCTCCAATGAGCAGTTCTTC. As protein: CASSLGTSSNEQFF. The V call is TRBV7-9, the J call TRBJ2-1, with 9 bases that match TRBD2. The CDR3 has 14 amino acids. Looked up from germline, CDR1 is SEHNR and CDR2 is FQNEAQ (reference sequence). The V segment lost 3 bases and the J segment 6 bases; nucleotides outside the gene matches: 3.

The genes are TRBV29-1 and TRBJ1-2, with TRBD1 matching 7 bases. This CDR3 comprises 12 residues. Germline assignment: CDR1 SQVTM and CDR2 ANQGSEA. The J segment lost 2 bases and the V segment lost 7 bases, leaving 4 bases of the junction unmatched. The CDR3 reads CSASTGNYGYTF. CDR3 nucleotides: TGCAGCGCATCGACAGGGAACTATGGCTACACCTTC.

This rearrangement joins TRBV6-5 to TRBJ2-1; D is unresolved. With 1 base removed from V and 0 bases from J, the gap between germline ends came to 4 bases. CDR1 is MNHEY and CDR2 is SVGAGI in the germline V gene. The CDR3 has 14 residues. CDR3 residues: CASSYFSSYNEQFF. The CDR3 region has the DNA TGTGCCAGCAGTTACTTTAGCTCCTACAATGAGCAGTTCTTC.

This clone occurred once. This sequence joins TRBV30 and TRBJ2-7; 10 bases agree with TRBD2. V trimming: 0 bases; J trimming: 11 bases; junction bases outside the gene matches: 4. Germline assignment: CDR1 GTSNPN and CDR2 SVGIG (reference sequence). CDR3 length: 12 amino acids. This chain's CDR3 is CAWSVQSGREYF. CDR3 nucleotides: TGTGCCTGGAGTGTACAAAGCGGGAGGGAGTACTTC.

In DNA form, the CDR3 reads TGCGCCAGCAGCCAGCAGATCCGACTAGCGGGGGTCTACGAGCAGTACTTC. Protein: CASSQQIRLAGVYEQYF. The rearrangement links TRBV4-1 to TRBJ2-7; 12 bases line up with TRBD2. Germline CDR1 MGHRA, CDR2 YSYEKL. The length of the CDR3 is 17 residues. V was clipped by 3 bases and J by 3 bases; unmatched bases: 9.

This clone was picked up a small number of times. This chain links TRBV5-4 with TRBJ1-2, with a tentative D call TRBD1 (5 bases). The CDR3 extends over 14 amino acids. V was trimmed by 6 bases and J by 0 bases, leaving 12 bases between them. Germline-derived CDR1 and CDR2 are SGHNT and YYREEE (reference sequence). The CDR3: CASNPGGTNYGYTF. For the CDR3, the DNA is TGTGCCAGCAACCCCGGGGGAACTAACTATGGCTACACCTTC.

The chain recombines TRBV7-3 with TRBJ2-3; 14 bases map to TRBD2. Trimming removed 0 bases from V and 5 bases from J; junction bases left unmatched: 4. This CDR3 is built from 17 residues. CDR1 is SGHTA and CDR2 is FQGTGA in the germline V gene. CDR3 DNA sequence: TGTGCCAGCAGCTTAACGTTGGGACTAGCGGGAGAAGATACGCAGTATTTT. Protein sequence: CASSLTLGLAGEDTQYF.

This clone was seen a few times. V gene TRBV5-6 combines with J gene TRBJ2-7, with 8 positions matching TRBD2. CDR3 length equals 15 residues. The ends lost 0 bases at V and 7 bases at J; junction bases unmatched: 9. The V gene's germline CDR1 is SGHDT and CDR2 YYEEEE. CDR3 in DNA: TGTGCCAGCAGCTTGGGAGTAGCGGGGAATAGGGAGCAGTACTTC. Translating gives CASSLGVAGNREQYF.

The chain couples TRBV6-5 to TRBJ2-7; D is possibly TRBD1 (5 bases). Trimming removed 2 bases at V and 0 bases at J, with 14 bases between. CDR1 and CDR2 from the germline V gene are MNHEY and SVGAGI. The CDR3 spans 16 residues. CDR3 residues: CASSYSGAGPSYEQYF. DNA for the CDR3: TGTGCCAGCAGTTACAGTGGAGCAGGGCCCTCCTACGAGCAGTACTTC.